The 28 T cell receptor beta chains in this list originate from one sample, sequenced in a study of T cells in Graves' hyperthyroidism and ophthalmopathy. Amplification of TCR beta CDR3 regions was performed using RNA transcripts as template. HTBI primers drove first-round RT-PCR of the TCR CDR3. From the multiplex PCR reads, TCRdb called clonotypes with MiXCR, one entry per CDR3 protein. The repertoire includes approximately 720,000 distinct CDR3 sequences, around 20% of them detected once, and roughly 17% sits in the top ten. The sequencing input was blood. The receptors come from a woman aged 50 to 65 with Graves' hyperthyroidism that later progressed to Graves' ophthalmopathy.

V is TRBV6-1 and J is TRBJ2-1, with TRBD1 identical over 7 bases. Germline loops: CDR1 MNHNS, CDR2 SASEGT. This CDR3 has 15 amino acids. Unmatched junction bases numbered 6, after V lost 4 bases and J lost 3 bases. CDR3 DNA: TGTGCCAGCAGTGTGACAGGGCGCGACTACAATGAGCAGTTCTTC. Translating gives CASSVTGRDYNEQFF.

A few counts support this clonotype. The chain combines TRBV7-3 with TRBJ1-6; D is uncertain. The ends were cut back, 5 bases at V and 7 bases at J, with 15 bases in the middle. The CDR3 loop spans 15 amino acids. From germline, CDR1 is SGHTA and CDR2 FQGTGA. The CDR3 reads CASSRQGGRNSPLHF. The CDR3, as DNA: TGTGCCAGCAGCCGGCAAGGAGGCCGGAATTCACCCCTCCACTTT.

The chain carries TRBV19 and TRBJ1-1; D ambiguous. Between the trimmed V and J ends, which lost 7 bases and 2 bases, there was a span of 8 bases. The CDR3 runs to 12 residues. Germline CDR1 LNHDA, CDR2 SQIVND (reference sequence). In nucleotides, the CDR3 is TGTGCCAGTAATTACTTCAACACTGAAGCTTTCTTT. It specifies CASNYFNTEAFF. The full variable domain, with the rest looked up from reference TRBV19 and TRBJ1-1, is DGGITQSPKYLFRKEGQNVTLSCEQNLNHDAMYWYRQDPGQGLRLIYYSQIVNDFQKGDIAEGYSVSREKKESFPLTVTSAQKNPTAFYLCASNYFNTEAFFGQGTRLTVV.

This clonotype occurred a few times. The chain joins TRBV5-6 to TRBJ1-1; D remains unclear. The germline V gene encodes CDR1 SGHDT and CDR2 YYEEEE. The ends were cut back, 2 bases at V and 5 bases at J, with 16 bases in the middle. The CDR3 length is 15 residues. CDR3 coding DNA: TGTGCCAGCAGCTTCCAGTTACCCAGGAGGACTGAAGCTTTCTTT. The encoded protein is CASSFQLPRRTEAFF.

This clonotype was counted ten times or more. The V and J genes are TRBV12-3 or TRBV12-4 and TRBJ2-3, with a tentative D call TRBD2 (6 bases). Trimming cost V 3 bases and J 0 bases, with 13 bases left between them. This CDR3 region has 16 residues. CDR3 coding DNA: TGTGCCAGCAGTTTCTGGCGGGGTATTAGCACAGATACGCAGTATTTT. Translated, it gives CASSFWRGISTDTQYF.

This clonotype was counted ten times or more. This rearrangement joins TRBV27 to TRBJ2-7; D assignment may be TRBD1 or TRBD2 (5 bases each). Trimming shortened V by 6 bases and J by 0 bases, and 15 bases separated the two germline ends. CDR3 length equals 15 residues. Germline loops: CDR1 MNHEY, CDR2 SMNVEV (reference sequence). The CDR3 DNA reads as TGTGCCAGCAGACTTAGAGGGGCCTCCTCCTACGAGCAGTACTTC. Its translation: CASRLRGASSYEQYF.

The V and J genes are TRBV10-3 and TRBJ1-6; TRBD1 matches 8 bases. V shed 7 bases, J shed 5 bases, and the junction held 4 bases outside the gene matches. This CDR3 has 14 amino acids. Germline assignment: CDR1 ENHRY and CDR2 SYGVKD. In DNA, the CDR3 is TGTGCCATCAATCCGGGACAGGATAATTCACCCCTCCACTTT. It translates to CAINPGQDNSPLHF.

CDR3: CASSYSQQGNTIYF. The CDR3 region has the DNA TGTGCCAGCAGTTACTCCCAACAGGGAAACACCATATATTTT. The V and J genes are TRBV6-5 and TRBJ1-3; D is undetermined. The ends were cut back, 0 bases at V and 4 bases at J, with 7 bases in the middle. Germline CDR1 is MNHEY and CDR2 is SVGAGI. CDR3 length: 14 amino acids.

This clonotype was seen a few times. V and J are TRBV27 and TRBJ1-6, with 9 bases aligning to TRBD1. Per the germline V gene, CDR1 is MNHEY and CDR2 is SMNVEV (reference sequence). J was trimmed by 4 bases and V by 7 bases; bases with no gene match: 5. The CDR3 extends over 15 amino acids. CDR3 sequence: CASTGQGPYNSPLHF. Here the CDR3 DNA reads TGTGCCAGCACCGGACAGGGGCCGTATAATTCACCCCTCCACTTT.

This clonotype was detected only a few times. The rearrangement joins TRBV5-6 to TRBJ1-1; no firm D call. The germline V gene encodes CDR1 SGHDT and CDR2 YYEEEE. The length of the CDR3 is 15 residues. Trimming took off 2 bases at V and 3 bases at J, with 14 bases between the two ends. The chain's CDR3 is CASSFDLPSYTEAFF. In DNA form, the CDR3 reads TGTGCCAGCAGCTTTGACCTCCCCTCGTACACTGAAGCTTTCTTT. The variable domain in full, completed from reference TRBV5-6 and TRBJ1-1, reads DAGVTQSPTHLIKTRGQQVTLRCSPKSGHDTVSWYQQALGQGPQFIFQYYEEEERQRGNFPDRFSGHQFPNYSSELNVNALLLGDSALYLCASSFDLPSYTEAFFGQGTRLTVV.

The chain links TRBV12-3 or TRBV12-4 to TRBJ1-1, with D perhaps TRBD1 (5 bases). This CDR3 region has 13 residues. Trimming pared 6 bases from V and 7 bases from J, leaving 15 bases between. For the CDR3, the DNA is TGTGCCAGCAGAATGTACAGGTGGAATGAAGCTTTCTTT. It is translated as CASRMYRWNEAFF.

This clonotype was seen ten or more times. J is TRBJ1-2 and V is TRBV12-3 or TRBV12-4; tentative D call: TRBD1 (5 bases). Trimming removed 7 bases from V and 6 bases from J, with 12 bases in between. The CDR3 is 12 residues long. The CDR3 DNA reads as TGTGCCAGCACTTCGGACATCCATGGCTACACCTTC. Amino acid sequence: CASTSDIHGYTF.

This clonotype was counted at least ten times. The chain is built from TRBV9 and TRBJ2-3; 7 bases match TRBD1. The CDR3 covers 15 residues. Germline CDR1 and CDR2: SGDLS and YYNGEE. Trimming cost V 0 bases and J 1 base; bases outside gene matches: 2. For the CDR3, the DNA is TGTGCCAGCAGCGTAGAAGGGGGCCGCACAGATACGCAGTATTTT. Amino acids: CASSVEGGRTDTQYF.

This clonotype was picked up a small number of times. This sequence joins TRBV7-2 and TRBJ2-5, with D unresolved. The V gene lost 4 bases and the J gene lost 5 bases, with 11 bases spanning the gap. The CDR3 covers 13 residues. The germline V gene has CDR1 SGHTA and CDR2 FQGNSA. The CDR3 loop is CASSSLGLETQYF. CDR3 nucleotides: TGTGCCAGCAGCTCCCTAGGTCTGGAGACCCAGTACTTC.

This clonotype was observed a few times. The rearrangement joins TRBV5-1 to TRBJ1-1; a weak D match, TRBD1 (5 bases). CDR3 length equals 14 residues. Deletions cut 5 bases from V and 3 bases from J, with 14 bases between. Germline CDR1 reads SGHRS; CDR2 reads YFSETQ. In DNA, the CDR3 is TGCGCCAGCAGGGCTGTGGGGCTGGACACTGAAGCTTTCTTT. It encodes CASRAVGLDTEAFF.

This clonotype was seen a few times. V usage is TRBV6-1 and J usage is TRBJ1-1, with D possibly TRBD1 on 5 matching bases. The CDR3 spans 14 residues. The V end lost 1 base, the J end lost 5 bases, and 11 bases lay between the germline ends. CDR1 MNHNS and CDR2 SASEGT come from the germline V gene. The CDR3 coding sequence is TGTGCCAGCAGTGAAGATTGGGGGGGGACTGAAGCTTTCTTT. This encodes CASSEDWGGTEAFF.

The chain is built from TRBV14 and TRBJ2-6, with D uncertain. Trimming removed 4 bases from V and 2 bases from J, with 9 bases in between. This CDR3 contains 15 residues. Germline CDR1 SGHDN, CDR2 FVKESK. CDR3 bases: TGTGCCAGCAGCCCGAGAGGCACTGGGGCCAACGTCCTGACTTTC. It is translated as CASSPRGTGANVLTF. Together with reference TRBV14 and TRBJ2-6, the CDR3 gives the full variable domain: EAGVTQFPSHSVIEKGQTVTLRCDPISGHDNLYWYRRVMGKEIKFLLHFVKESKQDESGMPNNRFLAERTGGTYSTLKVQPAELEDSGVYFCASSPRGTGANVLTFGAGSRLTVL.

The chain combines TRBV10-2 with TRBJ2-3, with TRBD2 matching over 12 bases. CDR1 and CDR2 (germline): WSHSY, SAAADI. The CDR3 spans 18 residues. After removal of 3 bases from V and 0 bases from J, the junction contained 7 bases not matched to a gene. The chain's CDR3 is CASSDLAGGPLSTDTQYF. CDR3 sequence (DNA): TGCGCCAGCAGTGATCTAGCGGGGGGGCCGCTAAGCACAGATACGCAGTATTTT.

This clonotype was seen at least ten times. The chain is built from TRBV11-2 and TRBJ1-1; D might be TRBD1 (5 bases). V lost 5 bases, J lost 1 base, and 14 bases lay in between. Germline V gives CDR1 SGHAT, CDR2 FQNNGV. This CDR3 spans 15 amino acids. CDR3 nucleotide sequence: TGTGCCAGCAGCCGCCGGGGGACGGAGAACACTGAAGCTTTCTTT. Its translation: CASSRRGTENTEAFF.

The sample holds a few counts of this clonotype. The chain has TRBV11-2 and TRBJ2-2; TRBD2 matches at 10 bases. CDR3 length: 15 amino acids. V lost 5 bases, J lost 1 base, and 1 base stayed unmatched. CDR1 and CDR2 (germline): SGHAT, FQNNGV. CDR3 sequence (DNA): TGTGCCAGCAGCGCTAGCGGGGGGAACACCGGGGAGCTGTTTTTT. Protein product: CASSASGGNTGELFF.

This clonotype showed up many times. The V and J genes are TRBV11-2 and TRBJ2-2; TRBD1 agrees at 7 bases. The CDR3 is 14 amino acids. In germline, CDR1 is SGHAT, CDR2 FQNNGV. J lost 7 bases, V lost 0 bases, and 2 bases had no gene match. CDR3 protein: CASSLERDSGELFF. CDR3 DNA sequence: TGTGCCAGCAGCTTAGAACGGGACAGCGGGGAGCTGTTTTTT.

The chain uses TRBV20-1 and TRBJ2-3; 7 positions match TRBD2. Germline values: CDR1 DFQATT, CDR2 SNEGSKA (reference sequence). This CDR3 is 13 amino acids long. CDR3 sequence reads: CSPKLAGTDTQYF. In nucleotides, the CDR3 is TGCAGCCCGAAGCTAGCGGGCACAGATACGCAGTATTTT.

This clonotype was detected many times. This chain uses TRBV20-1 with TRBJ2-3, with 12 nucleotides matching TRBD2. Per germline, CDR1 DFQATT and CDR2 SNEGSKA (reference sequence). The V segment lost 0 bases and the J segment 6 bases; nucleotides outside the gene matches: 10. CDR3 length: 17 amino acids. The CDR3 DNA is TGCAGTGCTAGAGATCAACGCCTAGCGGGGGGGTCGGATACGCAGTATTTT. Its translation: CSARDQRLAGGSDTQYF.

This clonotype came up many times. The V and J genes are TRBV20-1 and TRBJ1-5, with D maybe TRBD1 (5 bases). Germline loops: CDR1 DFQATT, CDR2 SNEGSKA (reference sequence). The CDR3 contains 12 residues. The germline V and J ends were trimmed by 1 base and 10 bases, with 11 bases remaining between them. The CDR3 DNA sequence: TGCAGTGCTAGAGCGGGCGGGGCACCCCAGCATTTT. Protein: CSARAGGAPQHF.

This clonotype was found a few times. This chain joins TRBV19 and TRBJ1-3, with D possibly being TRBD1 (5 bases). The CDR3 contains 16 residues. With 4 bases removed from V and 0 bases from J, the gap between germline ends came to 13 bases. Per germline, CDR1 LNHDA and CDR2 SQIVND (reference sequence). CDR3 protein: CASSTGPPSSGNTIYF. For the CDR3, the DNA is TGTGCCAGTAGTACGGGACCGCCGAGCTCTGGAAACACCATATATTTT.

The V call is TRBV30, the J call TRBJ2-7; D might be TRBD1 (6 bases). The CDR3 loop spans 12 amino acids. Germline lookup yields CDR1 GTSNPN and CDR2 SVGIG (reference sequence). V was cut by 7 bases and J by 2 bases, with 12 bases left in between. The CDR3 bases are TGTGCCTCCGCGACAGGAACCTACGAGCAGTACTTC. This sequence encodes CASATGTYEQYF.

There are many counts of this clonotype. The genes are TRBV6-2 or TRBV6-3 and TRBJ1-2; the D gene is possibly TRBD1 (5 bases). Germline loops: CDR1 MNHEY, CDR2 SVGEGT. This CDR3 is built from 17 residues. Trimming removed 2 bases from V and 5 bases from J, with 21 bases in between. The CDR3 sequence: CASSYEGIVERRYGYTF. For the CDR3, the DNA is TGTGCCAGCAGTTACGAGGGGATTGTAGAAAGGAGGTATGGCTACACCTTC.

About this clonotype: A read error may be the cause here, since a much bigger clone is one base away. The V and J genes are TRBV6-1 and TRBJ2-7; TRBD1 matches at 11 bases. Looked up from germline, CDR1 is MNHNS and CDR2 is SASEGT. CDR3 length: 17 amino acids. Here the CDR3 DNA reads TGTACCAGCAGTACCGGGGTGGACAGGGGGCGACTTTACGAGCAGTACTTC. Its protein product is CTSSTGVDRGRLYEQYF.